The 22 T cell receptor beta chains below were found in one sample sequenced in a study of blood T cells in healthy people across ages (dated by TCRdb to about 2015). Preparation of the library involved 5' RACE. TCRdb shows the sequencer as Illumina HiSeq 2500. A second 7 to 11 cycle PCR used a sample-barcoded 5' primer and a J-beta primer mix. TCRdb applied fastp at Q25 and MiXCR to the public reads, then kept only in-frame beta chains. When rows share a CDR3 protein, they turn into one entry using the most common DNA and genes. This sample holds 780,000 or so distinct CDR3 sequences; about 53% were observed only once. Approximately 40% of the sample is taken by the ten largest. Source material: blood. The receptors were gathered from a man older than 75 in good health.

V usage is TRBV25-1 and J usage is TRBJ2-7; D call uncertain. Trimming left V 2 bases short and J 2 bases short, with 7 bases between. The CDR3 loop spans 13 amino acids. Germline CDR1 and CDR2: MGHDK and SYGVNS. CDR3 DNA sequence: TGTGCCAGCAGTGAACAGAGCGCCTACGAGCAGTACTTC. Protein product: CASSEQSAYEQYF.

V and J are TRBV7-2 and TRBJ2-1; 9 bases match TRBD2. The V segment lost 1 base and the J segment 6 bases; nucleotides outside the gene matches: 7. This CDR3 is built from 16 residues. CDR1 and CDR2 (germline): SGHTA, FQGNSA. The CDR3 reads CASSLGGGRAFNEQFF. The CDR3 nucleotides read TGTGCCAGCAGCTTAGGGGGCGGGAGGGCCTTCAATGAGCAGTTCTTC.

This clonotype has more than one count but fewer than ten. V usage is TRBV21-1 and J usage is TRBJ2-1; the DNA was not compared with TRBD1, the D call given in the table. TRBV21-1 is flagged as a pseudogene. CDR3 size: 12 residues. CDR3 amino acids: CASSKDMQGQFF. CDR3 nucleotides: TGTGCCAGCAGCAAGGACATGCAGGGGCAGTTCTTC.

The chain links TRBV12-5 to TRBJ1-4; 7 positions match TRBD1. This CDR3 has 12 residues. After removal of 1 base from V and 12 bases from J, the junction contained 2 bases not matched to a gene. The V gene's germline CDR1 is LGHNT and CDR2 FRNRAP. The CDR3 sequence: CASGLGRGELFF. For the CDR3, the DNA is TGTGCTAGTGGTTTGGGCAGGGGGGAACTGTTTTTT.

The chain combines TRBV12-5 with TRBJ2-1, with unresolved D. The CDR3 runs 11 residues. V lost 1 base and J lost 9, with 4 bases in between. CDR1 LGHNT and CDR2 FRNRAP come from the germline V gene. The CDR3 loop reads CASGLGIEQFF. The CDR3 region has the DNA TGTGCTAGTGGTTTGGGAATTGAGCAGTTCTTC. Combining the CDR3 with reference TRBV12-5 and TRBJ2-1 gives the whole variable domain DARVTQTPRHKVTEMGQEVTMRCQPILGHNTVFWYRQTMMQGLELLAYFRNRAPLDDSGMPKDRFSAEMPDATLATLKIQPSEPRDSAVYFCASGLGIEQFFGPGTRLTVL.

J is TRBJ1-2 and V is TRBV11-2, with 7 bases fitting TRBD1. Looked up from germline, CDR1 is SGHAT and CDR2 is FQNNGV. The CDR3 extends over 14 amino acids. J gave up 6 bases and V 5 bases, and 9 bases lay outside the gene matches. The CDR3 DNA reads TGTGCCAGCAGCGAAAACGGCAGGGGGAATGGCTACACCTTC. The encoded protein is CASSENGRGNGYTF.

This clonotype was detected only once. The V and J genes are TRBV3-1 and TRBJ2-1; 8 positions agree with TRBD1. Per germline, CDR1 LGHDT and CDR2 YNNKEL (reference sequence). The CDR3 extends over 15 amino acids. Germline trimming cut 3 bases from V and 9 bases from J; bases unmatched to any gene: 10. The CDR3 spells CASSHSDREGSEQFF. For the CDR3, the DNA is TGTGCCAGCAGCCACTCGGACAGGGAAGGTAGTGAGCAGTTCTTC.

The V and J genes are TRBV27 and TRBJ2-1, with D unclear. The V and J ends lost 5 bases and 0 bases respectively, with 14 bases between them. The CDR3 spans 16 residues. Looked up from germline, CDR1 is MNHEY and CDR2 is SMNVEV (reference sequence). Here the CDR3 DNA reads TGTGCCAGCAGTCCTGAGGAACGGCTCTCCTACAATGAGCAGTTCTTC. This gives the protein CASSPEERLSYNEQFF.

DNA for the CDR3: TGTGCCAGCAGTCCGAGGAGGACTAGCGGGTCCGAGCAGTACTTC. It encodes CASSPRRTSGSEQYF. The chain carries TRBV28 and TRBJ2-7; 11 positions agree with TRBD2. Per the germline V gene, CDR1 is MDHEN and CDR2 is SYDVKM. The CDR3 length is 15 residues. V dropped 5 bases and J dropped 6; count of bases not matched to a gene: 9.

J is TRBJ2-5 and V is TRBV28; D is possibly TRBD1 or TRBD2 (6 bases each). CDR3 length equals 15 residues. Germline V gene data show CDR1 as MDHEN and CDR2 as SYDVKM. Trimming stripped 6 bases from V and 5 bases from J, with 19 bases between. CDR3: CASSQQGAGRETQYF. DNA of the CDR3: TGTGCCAGCAGCCAACAGGGAGCGGGTAGGGAGACCCAGTACTTC.

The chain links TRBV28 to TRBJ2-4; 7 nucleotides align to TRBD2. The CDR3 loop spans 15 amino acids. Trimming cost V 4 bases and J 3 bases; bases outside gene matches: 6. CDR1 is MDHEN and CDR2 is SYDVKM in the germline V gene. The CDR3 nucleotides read TGTGCCAGCAGTTCCCCGGGAGGAGGCAAAAACATTCAGTACTTC. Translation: CASSSPGGGKNIQYF. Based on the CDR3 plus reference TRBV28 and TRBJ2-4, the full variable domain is DVKVTQSSRYLVKRTGEKVFLECVQDMDHENMFWYRQDPGLGLRLIYFSYDVKMKEKGDIPEGYSVSREKKERFSLILESASTNQTSMYLCASSSPGGGKNIQYFGAGTRLSVL.

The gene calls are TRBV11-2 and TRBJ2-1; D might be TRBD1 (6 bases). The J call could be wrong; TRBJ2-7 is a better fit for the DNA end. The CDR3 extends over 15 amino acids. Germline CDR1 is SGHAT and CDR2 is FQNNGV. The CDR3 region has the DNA TGTGCCAGCAGCAGCCCGGACAGATTCTACAATGAGCAGTACTTC. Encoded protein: CASSSPDRFYNEQYF.

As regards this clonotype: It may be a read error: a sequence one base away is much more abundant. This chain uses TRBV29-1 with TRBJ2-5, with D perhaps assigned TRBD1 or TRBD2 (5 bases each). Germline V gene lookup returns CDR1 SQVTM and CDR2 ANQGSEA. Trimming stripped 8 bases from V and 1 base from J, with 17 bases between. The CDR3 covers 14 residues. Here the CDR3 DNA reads TGCAGCATTGGACACCGAGGGGTCCAAGAGACCCAGTACTTC. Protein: CSIGHRGVQETQYF.

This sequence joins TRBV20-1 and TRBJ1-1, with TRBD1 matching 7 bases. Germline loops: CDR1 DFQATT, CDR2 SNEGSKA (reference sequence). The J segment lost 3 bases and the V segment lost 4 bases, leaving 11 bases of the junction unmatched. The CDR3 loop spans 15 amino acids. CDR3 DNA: TGCAGTGCTACCAACCCTACAGGGGAGGACACTGAAGCTTTCTTT. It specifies CSATNPTGEDTEAFF.

The chain's CDR3 is CASSPGFGPTEAFF. CDR3 nucleotides: TGTGCCAGCTCACCAGGGTTTGGTCCCACTGAAGCTTTCTTT. This sequence joins TRBV18 and TRBJ1-1; D gene ambiguous. The ends were cut back, 2 bases at V and 4 bases at J, with 11 bases in the middle. The CDR3 spans 14 residues. Per germline, CDR1 KGHSH and CDR2 LQKENI.

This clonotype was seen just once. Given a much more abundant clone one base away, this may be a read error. The CDR3 loop is CASSARGKGTEAFF. The CDR3 region has the DNA TGTGCCAGCAGCGCCCGCGGTAAGGGGACTGAAGCTTTCTTT. This sequence joins TRBV7-9 and TRBJ1-1, with D tentatively TRBD1 (5 bases). CDR3 length equals 14 residues. Trimming cost V 5 bases and J 5 bases, with 15 bases left between them. CDR1 and CDR2 from the germline V gene are SEHNR and FQNEAQ (reference sequence).

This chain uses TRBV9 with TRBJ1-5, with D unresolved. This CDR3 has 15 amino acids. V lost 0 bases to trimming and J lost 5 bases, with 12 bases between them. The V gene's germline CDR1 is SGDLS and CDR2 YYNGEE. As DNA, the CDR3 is TGTGCCAGCAGCGTAGGGCGGGGTTCAGATCAGCCCCAGCATTTT. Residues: CASSVGRGSDQPQHF.

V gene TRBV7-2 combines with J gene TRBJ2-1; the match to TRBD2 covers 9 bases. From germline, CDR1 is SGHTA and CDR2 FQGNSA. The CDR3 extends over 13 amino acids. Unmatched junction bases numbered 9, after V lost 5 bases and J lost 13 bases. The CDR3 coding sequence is TGTGCCAGCAGCAACCCGACTAGCGGCAATCAGTTCTTC. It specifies CASSNPTSGNQFF. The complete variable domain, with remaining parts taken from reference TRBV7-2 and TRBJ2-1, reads GAGVSQSPSNKVTEKGKDVELRCDPISGHTALYWYRQSLGQGLEFLIYFQGNSAPDKSGLPSDRFSAERTGGSVSTLTIQRTQQEDSAVYLCASSNPTSGNQFFGPGTRLTVL.

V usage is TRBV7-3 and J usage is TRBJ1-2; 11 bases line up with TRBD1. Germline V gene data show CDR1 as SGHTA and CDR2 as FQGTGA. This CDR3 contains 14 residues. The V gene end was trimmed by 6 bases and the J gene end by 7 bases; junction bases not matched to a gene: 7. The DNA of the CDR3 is TGTGCCAGCAGTACCGGGACAGGGGGAGGTGGCTACACCTTC. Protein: CASSTGTGGGGYTF.

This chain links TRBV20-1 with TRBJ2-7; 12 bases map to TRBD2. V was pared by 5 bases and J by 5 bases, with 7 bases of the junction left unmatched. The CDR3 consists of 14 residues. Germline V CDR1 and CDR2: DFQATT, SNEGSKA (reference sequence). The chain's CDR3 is CSASSGRAFNEQYF. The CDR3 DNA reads TGCAGTGCTTCTAGCGGGAGGGCCTTCAACGAGCAGTACTTC.

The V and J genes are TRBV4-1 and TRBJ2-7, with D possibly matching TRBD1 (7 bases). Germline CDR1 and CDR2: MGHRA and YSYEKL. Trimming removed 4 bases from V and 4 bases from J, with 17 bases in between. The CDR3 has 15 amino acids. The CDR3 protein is CASSRSEAGGYEQYF. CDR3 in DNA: TGCGCCAGCAGCCGGTCTGAAGCAGGGGGGTACGAGCAGTACTTC.

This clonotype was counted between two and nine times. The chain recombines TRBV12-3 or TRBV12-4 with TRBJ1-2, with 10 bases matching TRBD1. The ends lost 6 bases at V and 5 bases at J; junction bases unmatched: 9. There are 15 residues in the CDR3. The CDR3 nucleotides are TGTGCCAGCAGGACGACAGGGGGCCCCCTATATGGCTACACCTTC. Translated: CASRTTGGPLYGYTF.